Listed below are T cell receptor beta chains from one sample, sequenced in a study of graft-versus-host responses after intestinal transplantation. TCRdb keeps only in-frame clones here, not all; method: immunoSEQ multiplex PCR. The table lists about 110,000 clones, around 95% of them singletons. Their specific antigens are unknown. Here the sequenced sample was unstimulated CD8+ T cells sorted from spleen or lymph node cells, taken before intestinal transplant. Source of these receptors: a human donor who received an intestinal transplant. Both conserved end residues are part of each CDR3. D genes are given only for firm matches. A row's size may be missing; if present it is once, few, many or a size class.

d_gene,abundance,v_gene,j_gene,CDR3aa,CDR3nt
-,-,TRBV6-5,TRBJ2-2,CASSYGREWDTGELFF,TGTGCCAGCAGTTACGGCCGGGAGTGGGACACCGGGGAGCTGTTTTTT
TRBD2,-,TRBV28,TRBJ2-7,CASSSQREYVDEQYF,TGTGCCAGCAGTTCTCAGCGGGAGTACGTTGACGAGCAGTACTTC
TRBD1,-,TRBV6-5,TRBJ2-7,CASSPGTGRHEQYF,TGTGCCAGCAGCCCCGGGACAGGGCGCCACGAGCAGTACTTC
-,-,TRBV6-6,TRBJ2-7,CASSYPTTKSYEQYF,TGTGCCAGCAGTTATCCCACGACTAAATCCTACGAGCAGTACTTC
-,-,TRBV6-5,TRBJ1-1,CASRRGGTEAFF,TGTGCCAGCCGACGGGGCGGCACTGAAGCTTTCTTT
TRBD1,once,TRBV27,TRBJ2-7,CASSFRDSGYEQYF,TGTGCCAGCAGTTTCCGGGACAGCGGCTACGAGCAGTACTTC
-,once,TRBV27,TRBJ2-7,CASSLGGEGYEQYF,TGTGCCAGCAGTTTAGGGGGAGAAGGCTACGAGCAGTACTTC
TRBD1,-,TRBV9,TRBJ2-7,CASSPRDRPYEQYF,TGTGCCAGCAGCCCCAGGGACAGACCTTACGAGCAGTACTTC
-,-,TRBV28,TRBJ1-1,CASSFRPNTEAFF,TGTGCCAGCAGTTTTCGCCCTAACACTGAAGCTTTCTTT
TRBD1,-,TRBV19,TRBJ2-7,CASSIGPAGQGFVNEQYF,TGTGCCAGTAGTATAGGCCCTGCGGGACAGGGGTTCGTGAACGAGCAGTACTTC
TRBD2,-,TRBV7-3,TRBJ2-1,CASSPLAGGSNNEQFF,TGTGCCAGCAGCCCCCTAGCGGGAGGGTCTAACAATGAGCAGTTCTTC
-,-,TRBV30,TRBJ1-2,CAWSVLEGRRYTF,TGTGCCTGGAGTGTACTCGAGGGTCGGCGCTACACCTTC
-,-,TRBV28,TRBJ1-1,CASSLGRVEAFF,TGTGCCAGCAGTTTAGGTAGGGTTGAAGCTTTCTTT
-,-,TRBV19,TRBJ1-1,CASSPQGNTEAFF,TGTGCCAGTAGCCCTCAGGGGAACACTGAAGCTTTCTTT
-,-,TRBV5-6,TRBJ1-4,CASSPAGNEKLFF,TGTGCCAGCAGCCCGGCAGGGAATGAAAAACTGTTTTTT
-,-,TRBV7-9,TRBJ2-7,CASSLADVRDYEQYF,TGTGCCAGCAGCTTAGCAGATGTACGGGACTACGAGCAGTACTTC
-,-,TRBV6-5,TRBJ2-7,CASSYSKSGLEYF,TGTGCCAGCAGTTACTCGAAATCTGGGCTGGAGTACTTC
-,-,TRBV2,TRBJ2-5,CASNSGPQETQYF,TGTGCCAGCAATTCAGGGCCCCAAGAGACCCAGTACTTC
-,-,TRBV5-4,TRBJ2-1,CASSSYNEQFF,TGTGCCAGCAGCTCGTACAATGAGCAGTTCTTC
TRBD1,-,TRBV27,TRBJ2-1,CASSTGGEQFF,TGTGCCAGCAGCACAGGGGGCGAGCAGTTCTTC
TRBD1,-,TRBV6-5,TRBJ1-1,CASSSPGTGNTEAFF,TGTGCCAGCAGTTCACCCGGGACAGGGAACACTGAAGCTTTCTTT
TRBD2,-,TRBV6-5,TRBJ2-3,CASIETSGSTDTQYF,TGTGCCAGCATCGAGACTAGCGGGAGCACAGATACGCAGTATTTT
TRBD2,-,TRBV7-6,TRBJ2-7,CASSYGLAGESYEQYF,TGTGCCAGCAGTTATGGACTAGCGGGAGAATCCTACGAGCAGTACTTC
TRBD2,-,TRBV7-9,TRBJ2-5,CASSLLGTKETQYF,TGTGCCAGCAGCCTGCTAGGGACTAAAGAGACCCAGTACTTC
-,once,TRBV4-1,TRBJ2-3,CASSHITDTQYF,TGCGCCAGCAGCCACATCACAGATACGCAGTATTTT
-,-,TRBV14,TRBJ1-1,CASSLYRGAVEAFF,TGTGCCAGCAGCCTCTACCGGGGGGCGGTCGAAGCTTTCTTT
-,-,TRBV11-2,TRBJ2-7,CASSLGDSYEQYF,TGTGCCAGCAGCTTGGGGGATTCCTACGAGCAGTACTTC
TRBD1,-,TRBV14,TRBJ1-2,CASSQEAGGPLYGYTF,TGTGCCAGCAGCCAAGAGGCAGGGGGCCCCCTTTATGGCTACACCTTC
-,-,TRBV2,TRBJ2-2,CASSETGVGGELFF,TGTGCCAGCAGTGAGACTGGGGTAGGCGGGGAGCTGTTTTTT
-,-,TRBV28,TRBJ2-7,CASSLVHYEQYF,TGTGCCAGCAGTTTAGTTCACTACGAGCAGTACTTC
TRBD1,-,TRBV7-3,TRBJ2-2,CASSLSFGQANTGELFF,TGTGCCAGCAGCTTAAGCTTTGGACAGGCGAACACCGGGGAGCTGTTTTTT
-,-,TRBV19,TRBJ2-5,CASSYWGVTQETQYF,TGTGCCAGTAGTTACTGGGGAGTCACCCAAGAGACCCAGTACTTC
-,-,TRBV9,TRBJ1-5,CASSVIELVGGNEQPQHF,TGTGCCAGCAGCGTAATAGAGCTGGTCGGGGGGAACGAGCAGCCCCAGCATTTT
-,-,TRBV30,TRBJ2-7,CAWSVVGRRYTEQYF,TGTGCCTGGAGTGTAGTGGGCAGGAGATACACCGAGCAGTACTTC
TRBD1,-,TRBV7-3,TRBJ1-4,CASSSTGGINEKLFF,TGTGCCAGCAGCTCGACAGGGGGGATTAATGAAAAACTGTTTTTT
TRBD1,-,TRBV7-8,TRBJ2-2,CASSLFRTGSNGGELFF,TGTGCCAGCAGCTTATTCCGGACAGGGAGTAATGGCGGGGAGCTGTTTTTT
TRBD2,-,TRBV7-6,TRBJ2-1,CASSLGTSVNEQFF,TGTGCCAGCAGCTTAGGGACTAGCGTTAATGAGCAGTTCTTC
TRBD1,-,TRBV9,TRBJ2-4,CASSVEGQPSGFQYF,TGTGCCAGCAGCGTAGAGGGACAGCCATCAGGGTTTCAGTACTTC
TRBD1,few,TRBV7-9,TRBJ2-2,CASSSIGQGVFGELFF,TGTGCCAGCAGCTCCATTGGACAGGGAGTCTTTGGGGAGCTGTTTTTT
TRBD1,once,TRBV27,TRBJ1-6,CASRLTGSNSPLHF,TGTGCCAGCCGACTGACAGGGAGTAATTCACCCCTCCACTTT
TRBD1,-,TRBV28,TRBJ2-3,CASRPTGTGYADTQYF,TGTGCCAGCAGACCCACCGGGACAGGGTACGCAGATACGCAGTATTTT
TRBD2,-,TRBV4-2,TRBJ2-7,CASSQEVLAGSEQYF,TGTGCCAGCAGCCAAGAGGTGCTAGCGGGGAGCGAGCAGTACTTC
TRBD1,-,TRBV5-1,TRBJ2-2,CASSNHRGTGELFF,TGCGCCAGCAGCAACCACAGGGGGACCGGGGAGCTGTTTTTT
-,once,TRBV7-8,TRBJ1-2,CASSLAADKVYTF,TGTGCCAGCAGCTTAGCGGCGGACAAGGTCTACACCTTC
TRBD1,once,TRBV5-6,TRBJ2-7,CASSFTGVYEQYF,TGTGCCAGCAGCTTCACAGGGGTCTACGAGCAGTACTTC
-,-,TRBV6-5,TRBJ2-7,CASSYSSRGNEQYF,TGTGCCAGCAGTTACTCTTCCAGGGGAAACGAGCAGTACTTC
TRBD1,-,TRBV6-1,TRBJ2-7,CASSPQGEGYEQYF,TGTGCCAGCTCCCCCCAGGGGGAAGGCTACGAGCAGTACTTC
-,-,TRBV25-1,TRBJ1-2,CASSEYSNRFRGYGYTF,TGTGCCAGCAGTGAATATAGTAACAGGTTCCGCGGCTATGGCTACACCTTC
-,-,TRBV29-1,TRBJ1-3,CSVVGNTIYF,TGCAGCGTTGTTGGAAACACCATATATTTT
TRBD1,-,TRBV7-6,TRBJ1-3,CASSQGQGANTIYF,TGTGCCAGCAGTCAAGGACAGGGGGCAAACACCATATATTTT
-,-,TRBV6-1,TRBJ2-6,CASSEWLWGSGANVLTF,TGTGCCAGCAGTGAATGGTTGTGGGGCTCTGGGGCCAACGTCCTGACTTTC
TRBD2,-,TRBV28,TRBJ2-1,CASSLSGGSYNEQFF,TGTGCCAGCAGTCTCAGCGGGGGATCCTACAATGAGCAGTTCTTC
TRBD1,-,TRBV19,TRBJ2-7,CASFGTVDGEQYF,TGTGCCAGTTTCGGGACAGTTGACGGGGAGCAGTACTTC
-,once,TRBV19,TRBJ1-1,CASRQGRGINEAFF,TGTGCCAGTAGACAAGGGAGAGGGATAAATGAAGCTTTCTTT
-,-,TRBV5-6,TRBJ2-3,CASSLSYSDTQYF,TGTGCCAGCAGCTTGAGCTATTCGGATACGCAGTATTTT
-,-,TRBV11-3,TRBJ2-4,CASSLGIEGIQYF,TGTGCCAGCAGCTTAGGAATTGAGGGCATTCAGTACTTC
-,-,TRBV12-2,TRBJ1-2,CASRLFRAPRRDGYTF,TGTGCAAGTCGCTTATTCAGGGCCCCACGGAGGGACGGCTACACCTTC